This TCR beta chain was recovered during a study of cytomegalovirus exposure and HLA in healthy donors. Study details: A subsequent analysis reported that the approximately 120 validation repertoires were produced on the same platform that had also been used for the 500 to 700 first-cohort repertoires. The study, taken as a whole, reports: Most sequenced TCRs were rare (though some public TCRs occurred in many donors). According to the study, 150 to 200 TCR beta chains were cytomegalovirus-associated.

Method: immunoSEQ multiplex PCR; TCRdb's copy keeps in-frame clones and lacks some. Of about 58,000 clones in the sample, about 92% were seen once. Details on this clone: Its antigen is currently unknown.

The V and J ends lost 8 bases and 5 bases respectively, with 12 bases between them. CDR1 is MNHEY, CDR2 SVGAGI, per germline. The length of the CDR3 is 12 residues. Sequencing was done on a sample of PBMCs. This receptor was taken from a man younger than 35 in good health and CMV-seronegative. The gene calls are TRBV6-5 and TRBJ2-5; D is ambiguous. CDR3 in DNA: TGTGCCAGCTGGCAGTTGTGGGAGACCCAGTACTTC. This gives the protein CASWQLWETQYF.